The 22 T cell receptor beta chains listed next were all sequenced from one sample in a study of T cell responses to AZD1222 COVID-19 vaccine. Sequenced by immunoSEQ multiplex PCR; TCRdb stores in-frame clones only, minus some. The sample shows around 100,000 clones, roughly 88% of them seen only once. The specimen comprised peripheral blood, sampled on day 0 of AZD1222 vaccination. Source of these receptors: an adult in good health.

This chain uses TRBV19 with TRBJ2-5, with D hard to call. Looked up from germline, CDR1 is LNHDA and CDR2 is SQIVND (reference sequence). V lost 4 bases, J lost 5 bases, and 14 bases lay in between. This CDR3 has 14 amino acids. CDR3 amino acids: CASSTQMLSETQYF. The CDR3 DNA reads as TGTGCCAGTAGTACCCAAATGCTCTCGGAGACCCAGTACTTC.

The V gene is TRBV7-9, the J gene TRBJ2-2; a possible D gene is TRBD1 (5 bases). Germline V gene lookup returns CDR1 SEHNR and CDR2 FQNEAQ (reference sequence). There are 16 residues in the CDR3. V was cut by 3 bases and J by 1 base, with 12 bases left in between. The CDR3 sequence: CASSFRTPGNTGELFF. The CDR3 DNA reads TGTGCCAGCAGCTTTAGGACACCCGGGAACACCGGGGAGCTGTTTTTT.

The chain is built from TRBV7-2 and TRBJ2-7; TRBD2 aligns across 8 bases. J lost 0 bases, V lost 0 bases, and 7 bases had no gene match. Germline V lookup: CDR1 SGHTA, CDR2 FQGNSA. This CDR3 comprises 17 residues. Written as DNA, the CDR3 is TGTGCCAGCAGCTTAGCGAGCGGGCGGGAGGTCTCCTACGAGCAGTACTTC. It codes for CASSLASGREVSYEQYF.

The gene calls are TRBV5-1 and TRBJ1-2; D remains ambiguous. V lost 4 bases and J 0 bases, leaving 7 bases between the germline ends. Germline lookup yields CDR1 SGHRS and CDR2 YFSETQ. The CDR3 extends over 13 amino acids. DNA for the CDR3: TGCGCCAGCAGCGTAAATGCTAACTATGGCTACACCTTC. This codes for CASSVNANYGYTF.

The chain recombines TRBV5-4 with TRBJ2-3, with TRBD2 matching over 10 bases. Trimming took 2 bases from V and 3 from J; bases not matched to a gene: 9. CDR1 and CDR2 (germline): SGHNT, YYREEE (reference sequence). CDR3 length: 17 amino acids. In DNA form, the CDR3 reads TGTGCCAGCAGCTTAAGCCCTTTAGCGGGGGGAACAGATACGCAGTATTTT. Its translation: CASSLSPLAGGTDTQYF. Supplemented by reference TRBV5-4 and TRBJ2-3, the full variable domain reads ETGVTQSPTHLIKTRGQQVTLRCSSQSGHNTVSWYQQALGQGPQFIFQYYREEENGRGNFPPRFSGLQFPNYSSELNVNALELDDSALYLCASSLSPLAGGTDTQYFGPGTRLTVL.

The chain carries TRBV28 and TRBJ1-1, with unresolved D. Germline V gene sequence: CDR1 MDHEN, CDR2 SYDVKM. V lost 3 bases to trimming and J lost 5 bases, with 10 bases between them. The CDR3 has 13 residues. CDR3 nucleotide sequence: TGTGCCAGCAGTTTCTCCCTGGGGACTGAAGCTTTCTTT. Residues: CASSFSLGTEAFF.

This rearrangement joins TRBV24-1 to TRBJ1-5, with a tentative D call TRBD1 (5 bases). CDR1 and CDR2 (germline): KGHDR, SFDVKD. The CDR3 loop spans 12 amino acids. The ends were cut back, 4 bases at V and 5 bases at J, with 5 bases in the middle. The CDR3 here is CATSDRDQPQHF. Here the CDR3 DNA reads TGTGCCACCAGTGACAGGGATCAGCCCCAGCATTTT.

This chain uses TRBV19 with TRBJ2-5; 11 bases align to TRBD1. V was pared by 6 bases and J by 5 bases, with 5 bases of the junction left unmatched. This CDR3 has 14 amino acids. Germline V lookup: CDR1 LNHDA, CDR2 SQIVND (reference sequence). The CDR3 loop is CASSRTGGFETQYF. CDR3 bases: TGTGCCAGTAGCCGGACAGGGGGCTTTGAGACCCAGTACTTC.

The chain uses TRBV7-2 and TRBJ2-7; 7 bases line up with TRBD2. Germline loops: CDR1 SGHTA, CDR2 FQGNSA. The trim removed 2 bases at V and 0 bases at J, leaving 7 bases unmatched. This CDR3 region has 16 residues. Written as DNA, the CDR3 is TGTGCCAGCAGCTTAAACTCACTAGCGCTCTCCTACGAGCAGTACTTC. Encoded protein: CASSLNSLALSYEQYF.

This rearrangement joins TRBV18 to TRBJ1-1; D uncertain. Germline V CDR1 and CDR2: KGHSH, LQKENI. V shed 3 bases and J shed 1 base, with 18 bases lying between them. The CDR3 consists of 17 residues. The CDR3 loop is CASSPTESRNGNTEAFF. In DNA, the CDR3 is TGTGCCAGCTCACCTACAGAATCACGTAATGGGAACACTGAAGCTTTCTTT.

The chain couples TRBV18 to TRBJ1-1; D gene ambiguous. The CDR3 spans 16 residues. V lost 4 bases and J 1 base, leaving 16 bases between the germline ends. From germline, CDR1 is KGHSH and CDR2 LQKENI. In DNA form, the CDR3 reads TGTGCCAGCTCACTAGAGGGAGAAATTTGGAACACTGAAGCTTTCTTT. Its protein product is CASSLEGEIWNTEAFF.

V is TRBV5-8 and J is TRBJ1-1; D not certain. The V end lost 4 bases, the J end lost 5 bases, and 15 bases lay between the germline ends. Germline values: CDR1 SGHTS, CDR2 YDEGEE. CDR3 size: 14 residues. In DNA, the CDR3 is TGTGCCAGCAGCACTGATTCAACTAGGACTGAAGCTTTCTTT. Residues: CASSTDSTRTEAFF.

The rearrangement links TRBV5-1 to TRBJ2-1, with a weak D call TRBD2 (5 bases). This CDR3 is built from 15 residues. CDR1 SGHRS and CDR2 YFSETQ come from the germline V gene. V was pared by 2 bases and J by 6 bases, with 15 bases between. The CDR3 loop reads CASSFTTNGVNEQFF. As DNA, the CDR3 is TGCGCCAGCAGCTTTACGACAAACGGGGTCAATGAGCAGTTCTTC.

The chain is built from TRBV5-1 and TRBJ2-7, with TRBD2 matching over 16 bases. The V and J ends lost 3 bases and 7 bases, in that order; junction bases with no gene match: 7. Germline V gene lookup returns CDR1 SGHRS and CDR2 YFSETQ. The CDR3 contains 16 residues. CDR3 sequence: CASSWGLAGGPVEQYF. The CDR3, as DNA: TGCGCCAGCAGCTGGGGACTAGCGGGAGGGCCGGTGGAGCAGTACTTC. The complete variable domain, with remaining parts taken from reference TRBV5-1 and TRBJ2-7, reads KAGVTQTPRYLIKTRGQQVTLSCSPISGHRSVSWYQQTPGQGLQFLFEYFSETQRNKGNFPGRFSGRQFSNSRSEMNVSTLELGDSALYLCASSWGLAGGPVEQYFGPGTRLTVT.

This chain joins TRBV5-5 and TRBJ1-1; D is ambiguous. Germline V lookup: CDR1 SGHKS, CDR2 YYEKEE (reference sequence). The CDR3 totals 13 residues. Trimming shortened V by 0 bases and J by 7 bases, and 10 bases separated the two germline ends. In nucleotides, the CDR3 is TGTGCCAGCAGCTTGGCCCCTTCGGGTGAAGCTTTCTTT. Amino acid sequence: CASSLAPSGEAFF.

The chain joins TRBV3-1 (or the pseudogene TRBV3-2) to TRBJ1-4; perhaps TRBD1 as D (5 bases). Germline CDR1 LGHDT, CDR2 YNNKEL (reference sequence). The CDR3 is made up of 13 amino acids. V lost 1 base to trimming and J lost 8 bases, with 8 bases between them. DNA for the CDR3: TGTGCCAGCAGCCAAGTTTGGGGGGAAAAACTGTTTTTT. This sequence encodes CASSQVWGEKLFF.

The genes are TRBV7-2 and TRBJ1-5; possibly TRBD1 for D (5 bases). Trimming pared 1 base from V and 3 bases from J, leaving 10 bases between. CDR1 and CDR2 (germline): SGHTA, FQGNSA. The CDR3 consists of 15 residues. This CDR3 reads CASSLEATVNQPQHF. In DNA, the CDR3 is TGTGCCAGCAGCTTAGAGGCGACAGTCAATCAGCCCCAGCATTTT.

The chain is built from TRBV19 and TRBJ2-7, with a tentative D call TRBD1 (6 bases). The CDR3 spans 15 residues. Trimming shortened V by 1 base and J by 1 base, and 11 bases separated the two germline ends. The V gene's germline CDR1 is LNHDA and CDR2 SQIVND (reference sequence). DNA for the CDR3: TGTGCCAGTAGTATAGTCTCAGGGGCGTCCTACGAGCAGTACTTC. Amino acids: CASSIVSGASYEQYF.

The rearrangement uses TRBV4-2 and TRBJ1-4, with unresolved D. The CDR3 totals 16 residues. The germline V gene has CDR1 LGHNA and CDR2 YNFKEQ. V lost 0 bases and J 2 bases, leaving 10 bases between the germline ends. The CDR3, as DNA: TGTGCCAGCAGCCAAGATTACCTTGCTACTAATGAAAAACTGTTTTTT. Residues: CASSQDYLATNEKLFF.

In DNA form, the CDR3 reads TGTGCCAGCAGCCAGGAACAGGGGAGGCTCTATGGCTACACCTTC. It is translated as CASSQEQGRLYGYTF. The chain carries TRBV4-2 and TRBJ1-2; the match to TRBD1 covers 7 bases. The CDR3 is 15 amino acids. Germline-derived CDR1 and CDR2 are LGHNA and YNFKEQ. J gave up 4 bases and V 3 bases, and 8 bases lay outside the gene matches.

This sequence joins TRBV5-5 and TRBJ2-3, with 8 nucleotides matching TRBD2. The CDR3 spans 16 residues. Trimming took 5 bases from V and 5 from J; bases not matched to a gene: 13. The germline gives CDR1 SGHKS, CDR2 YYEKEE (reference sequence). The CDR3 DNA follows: TGTGCCAGCAGTACAATGACGGGAGGGCCAAGAGATACGCAGTATTTT. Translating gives CASSTMTGGPRDTQYF. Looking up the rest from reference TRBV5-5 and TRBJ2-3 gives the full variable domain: DAGVTQSPTHLIKTRGQQVTLRCSPISGHKSVSWYQQVLGQGPQFIFQYYEKEERGRGNFPDRFSARQFPNYSSELNVNALLLGDSALYLCASSTMTGGPRDTQYFGPGTRLTVL.

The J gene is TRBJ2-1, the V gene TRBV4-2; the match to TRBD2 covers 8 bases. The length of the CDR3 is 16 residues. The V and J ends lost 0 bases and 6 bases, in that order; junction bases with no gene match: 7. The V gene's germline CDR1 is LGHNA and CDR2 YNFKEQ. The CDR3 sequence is CASSQEPGTSINEQFF. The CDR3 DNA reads TGTGCCAGCAGCCAAGAACCCGGGACTAGTATCAATGAGCAGTTCTTC.